The 23 T cell receptor beta chains below were found in one sample sequenced in a study of cytomegalovirus exposure and HLA in healthy donors. The PCR employed 60 Vbeta primers together with 13 Jbeta primers. TCRdb keeps only in-frame clones here, not all; method: immunoSEQ multiplex PCR. The profile shows about 120,000 clones, about 80% of them singletons. Sequencing used PBMCs. These receptors were obtained from a man in his thirties or forties in good health and CMV-seropositive.

This clone was observed a few times. This specimen includes other DNA sequences encoding the same CDR3. The J gene is TRBJ2-3, the V gene TRBV4-3; the D gene is possibly TRBD2 (7 bases). Germline CDR1 reads LGHNA; CDR2 reads YSLEER. This CDR3 region has 16 residues. V was trimmed by 0 bases and J by 2 bases, leaving 12 bases between them. The CDR3: CASSQDRGGVTDTQYF. CDR3 DNA: TGCGCCAGCAGCCAAGATAGGGGGGGAGTCACAGATACGCAGTATTTT.

The chain carries TRBV30 and TRBJ1-2; D is ambiguous. Germline lookup yields CDR1 GTSNPN and CDR2 SVGIG (reference sequence). Trimming removed 4 bases at V and 3 bases at J, with 9 bases between. The CDR3 length is 12 residues. CDR3 coding DNA: TGTGCCTGGATTGGCCAGTACTATGGCTACACCTTC. Protein: CAWIGQYYGYTF.

This clone was counted once. The rearrangement joins TRBV6-6 to TRBJ2-2, with a tentative D call TRBD1 (6 bases). The CDR3 runs 15 residues. V was shortened by 6 bases and J by 4 bases, with 15 bases between the two germline ends. Germline-derived CDR1 and CDR2 are MNHNY and SVGAGI (reference sequence). The CDR3: CASSLRQESTGELFF. The CDR3 DNA reads as TGTGCCAGCAGCCTTCGACAGGAGAGCACCGGGGAGCTGTTTTTT.

J is TRBJ1-1 and V is TRBV28; D may be TRBD1 (5 bases). CDR1 is MDHEN and CDR2 is SYDVKM in the germline V gene. The CDR3 contains 16 residues. V was shortened by 6 bases and J by 6 bases, with 23 bases between the two germline ends. In DNA form, the CDR3 reads TGTGCCAGCAGAGTGGGGGGAGGGGCGCCGGGGGCTGAAGCTTTCTTT. As protein: CASRVGGGAPGAEAFF. The full variable domain, its missing parts supplied by reference TRBV28 and TRBJ1-1, is DVKVTQSSRYLVKRTGEKVFLECVQDMDHENMFWYRQDPGLGLRLIYFSYDVKMKEKGDIPEGYSVSREKKERFSLILESASTNQTSMYLCASRVGGGAPGAEAFFGQGTRLTVV.

This clone has just a few counts. The chain is built from TRBV7-2 and TRBJ2-3, with TRBD2 matching 14 bases. With V trimmed by 4 bases and J by 6 bases, 6 bases remained unmatched. CDR3 length equals 16 residues. CDR1 is SGHTA, CDR2 FQGNSA, per germline. CDR3 in amino acids: CASSSTSGGARDTQYF. The DNA of the CDR3 is TGTGCCAGCAGCTCGACTAGCGGGGGGGCTCGGGATACGCAGTATTTT.

This chain joins TRBV6-4 and TRBJ2-3; 8 positions agree with TRBD2. Losses at the gene ends were 0 bases for V and 1 base for J; bases not matched to a gene: 6. There are 17 residues in the CDR3. Looked up from germline, CDR1 is MRHNA and CDR2 is SNTAGT. The CDR3 coding sequence is TGTGCCAGCAGTGACTCCTATTCAGCGGGGGGCACAGATACGCAGTATTTT. It yields the protein CASSDSYSAGGTDTQYF.

This chain uses TRBV28 with TRBJ2-7; 8 bases fit TRBD2. Germline lookup yields CDR1 MDHEN and CDR2 SYDVKM. This CDR3 is 17 amino acids long. J gave up 3 bases and V 3 bases, and 13 bases lay outside the gene matches. CDR3 sequence: CASSFPYRAGDIYEQYF. CDR3 sequence (DNA): TGTGCCAGCAGTTTCCCCTATAGAGCGGGAGACATCTACGAGCAGTACTTC.

The V call is TRBV5-4, the J call TRBJ2-5; D is ambiguous. V was clipped by 4 bases and J by 5 bases, with 9 bases between them. This CDR3 region has 12 residues. The germline gives CDR1 SGHNT, CDR2 YYREEE (reference sequence). The CDR3 nucleotides are TGTGCCAGCAGCCACGTGGGCGAGACCCAGTACTTC. Its translation is CASSHVGETQYF.

The chain joins TRBV29-1 to TRBJ1-4, with a possible D match to TRBD1 (6 bases). The CDR3 is 14 amino acids. V shed 4 bases and J shed 3 bases, with 12 bases lying between them. CDR1 SQVTM and CDR2 ANQGSEA come from the germline V gene. CDR3 nucleotide sequence: TGCAGCGTTGCGTTGGGGGCGTCTAATGAAAAACTGTTTTTT. Translation gives CSVALGASNEKLFF. Together with reference TRBV29-1 and TRBJ1-4, the CDR3 gives the full variable domain: SAVISQKPSRDICQRGTSLTIQCQVDSQVTMMFWYRQQPGQSLTLIATANQGSEATYESGFVIDKFPISRPNLTFSTLTVSNMSPEDSSIYLCSVALGASNEKLFFGSGTQLSVL.

This chain uses TRBV7-9 with TRBJ1-6; tentative D call: TRBD1 (5 bases). Germline-derived CDR1 and CDR2 are SEHNR and FQNEAQ (reference sequence). There are 15 residues in the CDR3. Between the trimmed V and J ends, which lost 4 bases and 6 bases, there was a span of 13 bases. Here the CDR3 reads CASSSSGVGNSPLHF. In nucleotides, the CDR3 is TGTGCCAGCAGCTCCTCGGGGGTAGGTAATTCACCCCTCCACTTT.

The genes are TRBV27 and TRBJ2-2; 8 bases match TRBD1. The CDR3 loop spans 17 amino acids. Unmatched junction bases numbered 7, after V lost 4 bases and J lost 0 bases. Germline CDR1 and CDR2: MNHEY and SMNVEV (reference sequence). The CDR3, as DNA: TGTGCCAGCAGTTGGGCAGGGGGCCTTCCGAACACCGGGGAGCTGTTTTTT. Its translation: CASSWAGGLPNTGELFF.

This chain connects TRBV4-3 to TRBJ1-3, with D maybe TRBD1 (6 bases). Germline values: CDR1 LGHNA, CDR2 YSLEER. The CDR3 is 16 residues long. Trimming removed 4 bases at V and 0 bases at J, with 13 bases between. The CDR3 protein is CASSLSIGGSGNTIYF. CDR3 nucleotides: TGCGCCAGCAGCCTATCGATAGGGGGCTCTGGAAACACCATATATTTT.

This clone has a handful of counts. V and J are TRBV28 and TRBJ1-6, with D tentatively TRBD1 (5 bases). The germline V and J ends were trimmed by 1 base and 3 bases, with 13 bases remaining between them. This CDR3 spans 17 amino acids. Germline loops: CDR1 MDHEN, CDR2 SYDVKM. The CDR3 sequence is CASSLFRGSDYNSPLHF. CDR3 DNA sequence: TGTGCCAGCAGTTTATTTCGGGGGTCCGACTATAATTCACCCCTCCACTTT.

The gene calls are TRBV27 and TRBJ2-1; the D gene is possibly TRBD1 (6 bases). Trimming left V 3 bases short and J 2 bases short, with 8 bases between. Germline V lookup: CDR1 MNHEY, CDR2 SMNVEV (reference sequence). The CDR3 sequence is 14 residues long. CDR3 amino acids: CASSLGHAYNEQFF. As DNA, the CDR3 is TGTGCCAGCAGTTTGGGACATGCCTACAATGAGCAGTTCTTC.

With regard to this clone: Other DNA sequences in this sample translate to the same CDR3. J is TRBJ1-5 and V is TRBV18; D is undetermined. The V gene lost 2 bases and the J gene lost 5 bases, with 7 bases spanning the gap. Germline V gives CDR1 KGHSH, CDR2 LQKENI. The CDR3 consists of 13 residues. CDR3 DNA: TGTGCCAGCTCACCAGGGAGAGATCAGCCCCAGCATTTT. Its translation is CASSPGRDQPQHF.

The chain couples TRBV15 to TRBJ1-1; D is unresolved. Trimming removed 5 bases at V and 3 bases at J, with 10 bases between. From germline, CDR1 is LNHNV and CDR2 YYDKDF (reference sequence). This CDR3 comprises 13 residues. CDR3 sequence: CATSRRGHTEAFF. The CDR3 nucleotides are TGTGCCACCAGCCGGAGAGGTCACACTGAAGCTTTCTTT.

The rearrangement uses TRBV6-6 and TRBJ2-7, with a tentative D call TRBD1 (5 bases). Germline CDR1 and CDR2: MNHNY and SVGAGI (reference sequence). Trimming removed 8 bases at V and 1 base at J, with 15 bases between. CDR3 length equals 14 residues. The CDR3 protein is CASLLNRRSYEQYF. CDR3 nucleotides: TGTGCCAGCCTCCTCAACAGGCGATCCTACGAGCAGTACTTC.

This clone appeared once. The gene calls are TRBV4-1 and TRBJ1-2; maybe TRBD1 (6 bases). Between the trimmed V and J ends, which lost 0 bases and 7 bases, there was a span of 15 bases. Germline CDR1 MGHRA, CDR2 YSYEKL. This CDR3 comprises 15 residues. The CDR3 spells CASSQENPRGAGYTF. The CDR3 DNA reads TGCGCCAGCAGCCAAGAAAACCCCAGGGGCGCTGGCTACACCTTC.

The CDR3 bases are TGTGCCAGCAGTGACTCGCCGGGGGGCACAGATACGCAGTATTTT. Protein product: CASSDSPGGTDTQYF. The genes are TRBV6-4 and TRBJ2-3; D possibly corresponds to TRBD2 (6 bases). CDR1 is MRHNA and CDR2 is SNTAGT in the germline V gene. CDR3 length: 15 amino acids. Trimming took 0 bases from V and 1 from J, leaving 8 bases between them.

The gene calls are TRBV9 and TRBJ2-7, with D tentatively TRBD1 (6 bases). V dropped 5 bases and J dropped 7 bases, with 16 bases sitting between them. Germline V gene data show CDR1 as SGDLS and CDR2 as YYNGEE. The CDR3 is 13 residues long. The CDR3 loop is CASSPQGLREQYF. DNA of the CDR3: TGTGCCAGCAGTCCACAGGGTTTGAGGGAGCAGTACTTC.

The chain links TRBV7-9 to TRBJ1-1; D not certain. The CDR3 spans 13 residues. V shed 5 bases and J shed 11 bases, with 18 bases lying between them. The germline CDR1 and CDR2 sequences are SEHNR and FQNEAQ (reference sequence). This CDR3 is CASSSRGSSAAFF. Here the CDR3 DNA reads TGTGCCAGCAGCAGCAGAGGAAGCTCGGCTGCTTTCTTT.

This chain joins TRBV7-2 and TRBJ2-5; 10 bases map to TRBD2. CDR1 and CDR2 from the germline V gene are SGHTA and FQGNSA. V gave up 5 bases and J gave up 4 bases; unmatched junction bases: 10. The CDR3 runs 16 residues. The CDR3 protein is CASSPRVAGGGETQYF. DNA of the CDR3: TGTGCCAGCAGCCCCCGGGTAGCGGGGGGCGGAGAGACCCAGTACTTC.

V gene TRBV29-1 combines with J gene TRBJ1-2, with D unresolved. The V gene lost 5 bases and the J gene lost 8 bases, with 9 bases spanning the gap. CDR3 length: 10 amino acids. Germline V CDR1 and CDR2: SQVTM, ANQGSEA. The CDR3 loop reads CSVLQYGYTF. DNA for the CDR3: TGCAGCGTTCTTCAGTACGGCTACACCTTC.